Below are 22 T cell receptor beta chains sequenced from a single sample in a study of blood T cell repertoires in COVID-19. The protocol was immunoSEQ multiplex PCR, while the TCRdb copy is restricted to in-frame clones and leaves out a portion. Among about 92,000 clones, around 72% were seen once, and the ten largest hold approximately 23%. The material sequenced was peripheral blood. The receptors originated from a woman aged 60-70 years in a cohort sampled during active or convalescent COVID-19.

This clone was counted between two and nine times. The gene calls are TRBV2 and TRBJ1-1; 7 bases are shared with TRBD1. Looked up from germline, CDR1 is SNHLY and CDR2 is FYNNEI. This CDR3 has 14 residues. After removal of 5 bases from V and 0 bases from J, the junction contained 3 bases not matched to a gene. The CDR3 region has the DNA TGTGCCAGCAGTAGGGACAGTTTGAACACTGAAGCTTTCTTT. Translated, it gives CASSRDSLNTEAFF.

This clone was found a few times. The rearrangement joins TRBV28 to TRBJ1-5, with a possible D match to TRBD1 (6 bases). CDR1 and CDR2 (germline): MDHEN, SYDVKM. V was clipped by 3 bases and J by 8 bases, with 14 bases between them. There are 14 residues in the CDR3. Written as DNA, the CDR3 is TGTGCCAGCAGTTTCATCGGACAGACTAAGCCCCAGCATTTT. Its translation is CASSFIGQTKPQHF.

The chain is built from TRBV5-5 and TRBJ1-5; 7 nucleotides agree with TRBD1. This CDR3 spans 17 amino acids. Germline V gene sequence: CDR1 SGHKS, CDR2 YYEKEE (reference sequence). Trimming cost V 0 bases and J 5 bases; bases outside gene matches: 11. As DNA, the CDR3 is TGTGCCAGCAGCTTGGGGGTCCCTTACAGGGGCGATCAGCCCCAGCATTTT. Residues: CASSLGVPYRGDQPQHF.

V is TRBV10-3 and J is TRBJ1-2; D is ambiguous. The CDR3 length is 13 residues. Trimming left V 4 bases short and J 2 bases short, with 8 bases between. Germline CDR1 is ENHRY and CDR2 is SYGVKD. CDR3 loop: CAISGRGNYGYTF. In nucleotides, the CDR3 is TGTGCCATCAGTGGCCGGGGAAACTATGGCTACACCTTC.

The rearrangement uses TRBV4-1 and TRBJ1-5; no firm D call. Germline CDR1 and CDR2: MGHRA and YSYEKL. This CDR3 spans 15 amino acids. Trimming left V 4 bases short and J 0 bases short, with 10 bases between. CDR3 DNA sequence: TGCGCCAGCAGCCCGGTCGTGTATAGCAATCAGCCCCAGCATTTT. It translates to CASSPVVYSNQPQHF.

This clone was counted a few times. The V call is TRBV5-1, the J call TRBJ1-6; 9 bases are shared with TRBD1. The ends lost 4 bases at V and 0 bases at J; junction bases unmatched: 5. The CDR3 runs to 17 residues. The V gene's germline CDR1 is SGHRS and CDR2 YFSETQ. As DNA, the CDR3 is TGCGCCAGCAGCACAGGGGGCTACAGCTCCTATAATTCACCCCTCCACTTT. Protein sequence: CASSTGGYSSYNSPLHF.

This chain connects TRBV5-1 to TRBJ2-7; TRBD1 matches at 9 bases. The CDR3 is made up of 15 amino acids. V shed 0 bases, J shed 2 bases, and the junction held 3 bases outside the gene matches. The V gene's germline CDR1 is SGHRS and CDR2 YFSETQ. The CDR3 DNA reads TGCGCCAGCAGCTTGGGGACAGGGGCAACCTACGAGCAGTACTTC. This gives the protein CASSLGTGATYEQYF.

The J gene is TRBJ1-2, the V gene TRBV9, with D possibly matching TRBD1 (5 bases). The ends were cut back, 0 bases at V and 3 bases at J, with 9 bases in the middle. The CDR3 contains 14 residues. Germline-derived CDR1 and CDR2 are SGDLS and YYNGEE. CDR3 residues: CASSVEAGHYGYTF. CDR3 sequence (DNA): TGTGCCAGCAGCGTAGAGGCAGGGCACTATGGCTACACCTTC. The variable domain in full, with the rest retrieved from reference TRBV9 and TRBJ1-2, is DSGVTQTPKHLITATGQRVTLRCSPRSGDLSVYWYQQSLDQGLQFLIQYYNGEERAKGNILERFSAQQFPDLHSELNLSSLELGDSALYFCASSVEAGHYGYTFGSGTRLTVV.

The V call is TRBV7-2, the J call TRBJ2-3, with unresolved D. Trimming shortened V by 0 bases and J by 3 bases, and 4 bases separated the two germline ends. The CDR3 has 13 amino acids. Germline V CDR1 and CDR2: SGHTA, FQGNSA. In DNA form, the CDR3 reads TGTGCCAGCAGCTTAGCTCTGACAGATACGCAGTATTTT. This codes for CASSLALTDTQYF.

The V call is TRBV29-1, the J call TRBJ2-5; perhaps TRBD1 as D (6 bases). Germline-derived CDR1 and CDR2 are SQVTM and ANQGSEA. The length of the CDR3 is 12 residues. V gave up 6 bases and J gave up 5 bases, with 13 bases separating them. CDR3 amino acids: CSVGAGWETQYF. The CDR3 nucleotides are TGCAGCGTGGGGGCAGGGTGGGAGACCCAGTACTTC.

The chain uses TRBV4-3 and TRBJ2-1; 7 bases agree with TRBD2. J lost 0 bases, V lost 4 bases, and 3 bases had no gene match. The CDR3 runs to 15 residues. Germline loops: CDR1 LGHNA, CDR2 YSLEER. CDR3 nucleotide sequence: TGCGCCAGCAGCCCCCGGGGGGTCTCCTACAATGAGCAGTTCTTC. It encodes CASSPRGVSYNEQFF.

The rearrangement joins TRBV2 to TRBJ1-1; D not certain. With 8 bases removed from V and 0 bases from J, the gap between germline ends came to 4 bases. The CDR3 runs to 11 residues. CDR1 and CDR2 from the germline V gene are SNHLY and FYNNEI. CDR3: CASGMNTEAFF. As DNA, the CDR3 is TGTGCCAGCGGCATGAACACTGAAGCTTTCTTT. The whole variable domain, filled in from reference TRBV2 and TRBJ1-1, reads EPEVTQTPSHQVTQMGQEVILRCVPISNHLYFYWYRQILGQKVEFLVSFYNNEISEKSEIFDDQFSVERPDGSNFTLKIRSTKLEDSAMYFCASGMNTEAFFGQGTRLTVV.

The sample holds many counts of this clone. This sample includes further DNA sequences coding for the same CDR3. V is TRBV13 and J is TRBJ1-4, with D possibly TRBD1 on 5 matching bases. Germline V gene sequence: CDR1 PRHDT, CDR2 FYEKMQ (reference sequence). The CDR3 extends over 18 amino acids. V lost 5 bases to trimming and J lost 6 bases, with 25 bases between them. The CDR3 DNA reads TGTGCCAGCAGCACCAATGGGACTGGGCACGACCGGGATGAAAAACTGTTTTTT. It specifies CASSTNGTGHDRDEKLFF. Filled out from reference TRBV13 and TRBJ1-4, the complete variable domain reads AAGVIQSPRHLIKEKRETATLKCYPIPRHDTVYWYQQGPGQDPQFLISFYEKMQSDKGSIPDRFSAQQFSDYHSELNMSSLELGDSALYFCASSTNGTGHDRDEKLFFGSGTQLSVL.

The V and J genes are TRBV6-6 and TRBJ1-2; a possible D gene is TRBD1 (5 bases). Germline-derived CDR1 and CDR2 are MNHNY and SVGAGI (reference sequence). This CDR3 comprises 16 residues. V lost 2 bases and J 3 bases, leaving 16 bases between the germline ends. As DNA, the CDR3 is TGTGCCAGCAGTTACCCCCGTCGTGGGGGGGACTATGGCTACACCTTC. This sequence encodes CASSYPRRGGDYGYTF.

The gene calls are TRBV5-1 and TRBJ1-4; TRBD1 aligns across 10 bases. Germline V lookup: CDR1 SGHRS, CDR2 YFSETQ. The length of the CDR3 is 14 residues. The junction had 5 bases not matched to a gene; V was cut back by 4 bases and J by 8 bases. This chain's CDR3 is CASSRTGGDEKLFF. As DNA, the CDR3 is TGCGCCAGCAGCCGGACAGGGGGGGACGAAAAACTGTTTTTT.

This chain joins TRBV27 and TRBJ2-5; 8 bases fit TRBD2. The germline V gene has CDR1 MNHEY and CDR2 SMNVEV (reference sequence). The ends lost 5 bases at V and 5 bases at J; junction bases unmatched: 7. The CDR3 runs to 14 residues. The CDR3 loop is CASSTRGGVETQYF. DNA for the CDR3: TGTGCCAGCAGTACCCGGGGGGGAGTGGAGACCCAGTACTTC.

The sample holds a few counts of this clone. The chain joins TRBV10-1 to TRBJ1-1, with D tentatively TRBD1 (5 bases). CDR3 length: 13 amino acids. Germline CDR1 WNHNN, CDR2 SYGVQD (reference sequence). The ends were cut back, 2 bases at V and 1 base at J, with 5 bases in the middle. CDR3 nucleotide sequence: TGCGCCAGCAGTGAGGACAGGAACACTGAAGCTTTCTTT. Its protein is CASSEDRNTEAFF.

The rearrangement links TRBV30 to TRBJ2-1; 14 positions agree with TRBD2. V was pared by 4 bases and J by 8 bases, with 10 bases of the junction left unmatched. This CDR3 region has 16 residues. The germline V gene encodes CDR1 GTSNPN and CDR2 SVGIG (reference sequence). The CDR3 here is CAWTGTSGGPQDEQFF. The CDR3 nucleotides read TGTGCCTGGACAGGGACTAGCGGGGGCCCTCAGGATGAGCAGTTCTTC.

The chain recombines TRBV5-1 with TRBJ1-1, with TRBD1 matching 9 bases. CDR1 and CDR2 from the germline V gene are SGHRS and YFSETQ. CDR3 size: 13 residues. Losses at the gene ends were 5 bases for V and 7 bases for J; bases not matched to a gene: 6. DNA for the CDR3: TGCGCCAGCAGTGAGACAGGGGGAGTTGAAGCTTTCTTT. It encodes CASSETGGVEAFF. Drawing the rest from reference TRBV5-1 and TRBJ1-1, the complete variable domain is KAGVTQTPRYLIKTRGQQVTLSCSPISGHRSVSWYQQTPGQGLQFLFEYFSETQRNKGNFPGRFSGRQFSNSRSEMNVSTLELGDSALYLCASSETGGVEAFFGQGTRLTVV.

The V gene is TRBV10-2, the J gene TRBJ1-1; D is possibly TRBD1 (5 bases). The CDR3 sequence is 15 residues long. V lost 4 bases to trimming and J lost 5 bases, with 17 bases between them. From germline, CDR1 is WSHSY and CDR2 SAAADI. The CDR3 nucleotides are TGCGCCAGCAGTGCCCCCGGGGGAAGGAAAACTGAAGCTTTCTTT. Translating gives CASSAPGGRKTEAFF.

The CDR3 sequence: CASRQTGADTQYF. DNA for the CDR3: TGTGCCAGCAGGCAGACAGGGGCAGATACGCAGTATTTT. The chain has TRBV7-8 and TRBJ2-3, with 8 positions matching TRBD1. Germline V CDR1 and CDR2: SGHVS, FQNEAQ. After removal of 6 bases from V and 4 bases from J, the junction contained 3 bases not matched to a gene. This CDR3 contains 13 residues.

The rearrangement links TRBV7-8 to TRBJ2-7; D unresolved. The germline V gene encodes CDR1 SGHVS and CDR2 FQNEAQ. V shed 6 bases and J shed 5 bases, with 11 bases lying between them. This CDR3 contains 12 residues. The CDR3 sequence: CASSYGGHEQYF. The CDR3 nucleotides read TGTGCCAGCAGTTACGGCGGCCACGAGCAGTACTTC.